The rows below give T cell receptor beta chains drawn from one sample of a study of T cell repertoires in cytomegalovirus infection. Each CDR3 protein gets one entry after TCRdb re-called the reads with MiXCR. The sample consists of some 600,000 distinct CDR3 sequences, about 24% of them appearing once. The sample comprised CD8+ T cells from PBMCs. Every receptor here comes from a human donor in good health (CMV status not recorded). Some clones in this sample may be carry-over from other donors' samples. Each CDR3 is given with its conserved first and last residue. The D gene is left open where the match is weak. Only some rows state a clone size, as once, few, many or a class for expanded clones.

>TRBD1|few|TRBJ1-1|TRBV4-3
CASSQDTVGQGASFAFF
TGCGCCAGCAGCCAAGATACCGTGGGGCAGGGGGCTTCTTTTGCTTTCTTT
>TRBD1|few|TRBJ1-2|TRBV7-6
CASSLLGDSHGYTF
TGTGCCAGCAGCTTGTTGGGGGACAGCCATGGCTACACCTTC
>-|many|TRBJ2-1|TRBV7-6
CASSLVTAYNEQFF
TGTGCCAGCAGCTTAGTAACAGCATACAATGAGCAGTTCTTC
>-|few|TRBJ2-1|TRBV19
CASSTPADSSYNEQFF
TGTGCCAGTAGTACCCCGGCAGACAGCTCCTACAATGAGCAGTTCTTC
>TRBD1|many|TRBJ2-7|TRBV12-3/TRBV12-4
CASSAGQGITYEQYF
TGTGCCAGCAGCGCGGGACAGGGCATTACCTACGAGCAGTACTTC
>-|-|TRBJ2-7|TRBV10-3
CAISEGSYEQYF
TGTGCCATCAGTGAAGGCAGCTACGAGCAGTACTTC
>TRBD2|many|TRBJ2-1|TRBV12-3/TRBV12-4
CASRRGSGAPLDEQFF
TGTGCCAGCAGACGGGGTAGCGGGGCGCCCCTCGATGAGCAGTTCTTC
>-|few|TRBJ1-6|TRBV9
CASSGQYYNSPLHF
TGTGCCAGCAGCGGGCAGTACTATAATTCACCCCTCCACTTT
>-|many|TRBJ2-2|TRBV28
CASSSGRELFF
TGTGCCAGCAGTTCAGGGAGGGAGCTGTTTTTT
>-|few|TRBJ2-7|TRBV7-8
CASSFKGLESYEQYF
TGTGCCAGCAGCTTTAAGGGTCTTGAATCCTACGAGCAGTACTTC
>TRBD1|-|TRBJ1-1|TRBV28
CASSFFPGGRNTEAFF
TGTGCCAGCAGTTTCTTCCCAGGGGGGCGGAACACTGAAGCTTTCTTT
>-|few|TRBJ1-2|TRBV19
CASSTFLNYGYTF
TGTGCCAGTAGTACCTTCCTTAACTATGGCTACACCTTC
>TRBD1|many|TRBJ2-4|TRBV7-2
CASSPRDRGRDIQYF
TGTGCCAGCAGCCCCCGGGACAGGGGGCGGGACATTCAGTACTTC
>TRBD1|-|TRBJ1-6|TRBV12-3/TRBV12-4
CASSRGPDNSPLHF
TGTGCCAGCAGCAGGGGGCCCGATAATTCACCCCTCCACTTT
>TRBD1|few|TRBJ1-4|TRBV6-6
CASSLDRGRREKLFF
TGTGCCAGCAGTCTGGACAGGGGGCGACGTGAAAAACTGTTTTTT
>TRBD1|-|TRBJ2-2|TRBV6-2/TRBV6-3
CASTPGTGAGELFF
TGTGCCAGCACCCCCGGGACAGGGGCCGGGGAGCTGTTTTTT
>TRBD1|-|TRBJ1-5|TRBV10-3
CAIIIGTGAIMRNQPQHF
TGTGCCATCATTATTGGGACAGGGGCGATTATGAGGAATCAGCCCCAGCATTTT
>-|few|TRBJ1-1|TRBV7-9
CASSLWGRTEAFF
TGTGCCAGCAGCTTGTGGGGGCGGACTGAAGCTTTCTTT
>TRBD2|-|TRBJ2-1|TRBV6-2/TRBV6-3
CASRWTSDPLYLDNEQFF
TGTGCCAGCAGATGGACTAGCGACCCTCTTTACCTCGACAATGAGCAGTTCTTC
>-|-|TRBJ2-1|TRBV4-3
CASSQEWGGPVNEQFF
TGCGCCAGCAGCCAAGAGTGGGGGGGGCCAGTAAATGAGCAGTTCTTC
>TRBD2|few|TRBJ2-2|TRBV7-9
CASSTKSGGPAGIYNTGELFF
TGTGCCAGCAGCACCAAAAGCGGGGGGCCCGCCGGAATATATAACACCGGGGAGCTGTTTTTT
>-|many|TRBJ1-1|TRBV7-8
CASSLMAAPMNTEAFF
TGTGCCAGCAGCTTAATGGCAGCACCTATGAACACTGAAGCTTTCTTT
>TRBD2|many|TRBJ2-1|TRBV7-8
CASSSIGLANEQFF
TGTGCCAGCAGTTCCATCGGACTAGCGAATGAGCAGTTCTTC
>-|many|TRBJ2-3|TRBV28
CASSFTRPTDTQYF
TGTGCCAGCAGTTTTACCAGGCCCACAGATACGCAGTATTTT
>-|many|TRBJ2-1|TRBV7-2
CASSPGHEQFF
TGTGCCAGCAGCCCAGGCCATGAGCAGTTCTTC
>TRBD1|-|TRBJ2-3|TRBV6-2/TRBV6-3
CASRGQGRDTQYF
TGTGCCAGCAGAGGACAGGGAAGGGATACGCAGTATTTT
>-|many|TRBJ2-3|TRBV7-9
CASSSPLGGPFLTDTQYF
TGTGCCAGCAGCTCCCCCCTCGGGGGCCCCTTCCTCACAGATACGCAGTATTTT
>-|-|TRBJ2-7|TRBV20-1
CSALPHTVFGEQCF
TGCAGTGCCCTGCCCCACACGGTTTTCGGCGAGCAGTGCTTC
>TRBD1|few|TRBJ2-1|TRBV20-1
CSAPLRTGQFYNEQFF
TGCAGTGCCCCCCTTCGGACAGGGCAATTTTACAATGAGCAGTTCTTC
>-|many|TRBJ2-1|TRBV11-1
CASSLTVWEQFF
TGTGCCAGCAGCTTAACAGTATGGGAGCAGTTCTTC
>-|-|TRBJ1-5|TRBV28
CASSFRAHYQPQHF
TGTGCCAGCAGTTTTAGGGCCCATTATCAGCCCCAGCATTTT
>-|-|TRBJ1-4|TRBV15
CATLSSPNEKLFF
TGTGCCACCCTCAGTAGTCCTAATGAAAAACTGTTTTTT
>-|few|TRBJ2-3|TRBV20-1
CSARVAETDTQYF
TGCAGTGCTAGGGTAGCGGAAACAGATACGCAGTATTTT
>-|few|TRBJ1-6|TRBV20-1
CSARDRWGIARSPLHF
TGCAGTGCTAGAGATCGGTGGGGCATAGCTAGGTCACCCCTCCACTTT
>-|many|TRBJ1-1|TRBV7-8
CASSLAGEQGSEAFF
TGTGCCAGCAGCTTAGCGGGGGAACAGGGAAGTGAAGCTTTCTTT